The 11 T cell receptor beta chains below all came from one sample that was sequenced in a study of T cells in Graves' hyperthyroidism and ophthalmopathy. RNA transcripts were the template for amplifying TCR beta CDR3 regions. The primer set for the first-round RT-PCR of the TCR CDR3 was HTBI. Each CDR3 protein gets one entry after TCRdb re-called the multiplex PCR reads with MiXCR. Among fewer than 550,000 distinct CDR3 sequences, roughly 25% were seen once, and the ten largest hold 10% to 12%. The sample comprised blood. These receptors were taken from a woman between 25 and 40 years old with Graves' ophthalmopathy.

This clonotype has a handful of counts. The rearrangement joins TRBV10-3 to TRBJ2-5, with D possibly called TRBD1 or TRBD2 (6 bases each). Germline CDR1 ENHRY, CDR2 SYGVKD. Between the trimmed V and J ends, which lost 7 bases and 5 bases, there was a span of 17 bases. The CDR3 has 14 residues. Here the CDR3 DNA reads TGTGCCATCACCGAGGAGAGAGGGGGGGAGACCCAGTACTTC. It yields the protein CAITEERGGETQYF.

This clonotype was detected ten times or more. This chain joins TRBV6-5 and TRBJ2-7; D gene unclear. This CDR3 region has 13 residues. V was pared by 2 bases and J by 3 bases, with 8 bases between. Germline CDR1 is MNHEY and CDR2 is SVGAGI. The CDR3 DNA sequence: TGTGCCAGCAGTTACGAGAAATTCTACGAGCAGTACTTC. Translating gives CASSYEKFYEQYF.

The chain links TRBV19 to TRBJ2-7; no reliable D call. From germline, CDR1 is LNHDA and CDR2 SQIVND (reference sequence). Between the trimmed V and J ends, which lost 6 bases and 3 bases, there was a span of 15 bases. This CDR3 is 14 amino acids long. This CDR3 is CASSLRPMGYEQYF. The CDR3 nucleotides are TGTGCCAGTAGCTTGAGGCCCATGGGCTACGAGCAGTACTTC.

The chain carries TRBV27 and TRBJ1-1, with D unclear. The CDR3 length is 15 residues. The germline CDR1 and CDR2 sequences are MNHEY and SMNVEV (reference sequence). Trimming removed 7 bases at V and 1 base at J, with 16 bases between. CDR3 sequence: CASMKPWGGNTEAFF. The CDR3 DNA sequence: TGTGCCAGCATGAAACCGTGGGGTGGGAACACTGAAGCTTTCTTT.

The V call is TRBV11-1, the J call TRBJ2-3; D ambiguous. Trimming pared 0 bases from V and 2 bases from J, leaving 18 bases between. Germline V gene data show CDR1 as SGHAT and CDR2 as FQDESV (reference sequence). This CDR3 has 18 residues. In nucleotides, the CDR3 is TGTGCCAGCAGCTTAGCCGAATTCGACTCCCGCCTCACAGATACGCAGTATTTT. Protein: CASSLAEFDSRLTDTQYF.

V and J are TRBV6-2 or TRBV6-3 and TRBJ2-2, with 12 nucleotides matching TRBD2. The CDR3 is made up of 14 amino acids. Germline loops: CDR1 MNHEY, CDR2 SVGEGT. The V segment lost 8 bases and the J segment 10 bases; nucleotides outside the gene matches: 8. The CDR3 coding sequence is TGTGCCAGCTTCCCTAGCGGGAGGGCCGTGGAGCTGTTTTTT. This translates into CASFPSGRAVELFF.

This clonotype was seen repeatedly, ten times or more. The V call is TRBV2, the J call TRBJ2-7; D remains ambiguous. The CDR3 totals 12 residues. Per germline, CDR1 SNHLY and CDR2 FYNNEI. Trimming stripped 3 bases from V and 3 bases from J, with 6 bases between. This CDR3 reads CASSDRHYEQYF. CDR3 nucleotides: TGTGCCAGCAGTGATAGGCACTACGAGCAGTACTTC. Full variable domain (outside the CDR3, taken from reference TRBV2 and TRBJ2-7): EPEVTQTPSHQVTQMGQEVILRCVPISNHLYFYWYRQILGQKVEFLVSFYNNEISEKSEIFDDQFSVERPDGSNFTLKIRSTKLEDSAMYFCASSDRHYEQYFGPGTRLTVT.

The chain couples TRBV28 to TRBJ2-2, with 8 bases aligning to TRBD2. This CDR3 contains 16 residues. V lost 2 bases, J lost 5 bases, and 7 bases stayed unmatched. Germline values: CDR1 MDHEN, CDR2 SYDVKM. The CDR3 nucleotides read TGTGCCAGCAGTTTAAGGCGCGGGAGGTGGACCGGGGAGCTGTTTTTT. Translated: CASSLRRGRWTGELFF.

This clonotype was detected ten times or more. The chain carries TRBV18 and TRBJ2-7; D unresolved. V was cut by 3 bases and J by 0 bases, with 6 bases left in between. From germline, CDR1 is KGHSH and CDR2 LQKENI. The CDR3 extends over 13 amino acids. The CDR3 nucleotides read TGTGCCAGCTCACCGGCTAGCTCCTACGAGCAGTACTTC. As protein: CASSPASSYEQYF.

The genes are TRBV6-1 and TRBJ2-7; possibly TRBD2 for D (5 bases). CDR1 and CDR2 (germline): MNHNS, SASEGT. With 1 base removed from V and 4 bases from J, the gap between germline ends came to 11 bases. This CDR3 spans 14 amino acids. CDR3 bases: TGTGCCAGCAGTGAAGTCGAGAGGGCTTACGAGCAGTACTTC. It is translated as CASSEVERAYEQYF.

V and J are TRBV28 and TRBJ2-7; 10 nucleotides line up with TRBD1. The germline CDR1 and CDR2 sequences are MDHEN and SYDVKM. This CDR3 region has 15 residues. V was clipped by 5 bases and J by 2 bases; unmatched bases: 6. The CDR3 region is CASSPPGQGPYEQYF. CDR3 nucleotides: TGTGCCAGCAGTCCACCGGGACAGGGGCCCTACGAGCAGTACTTC.